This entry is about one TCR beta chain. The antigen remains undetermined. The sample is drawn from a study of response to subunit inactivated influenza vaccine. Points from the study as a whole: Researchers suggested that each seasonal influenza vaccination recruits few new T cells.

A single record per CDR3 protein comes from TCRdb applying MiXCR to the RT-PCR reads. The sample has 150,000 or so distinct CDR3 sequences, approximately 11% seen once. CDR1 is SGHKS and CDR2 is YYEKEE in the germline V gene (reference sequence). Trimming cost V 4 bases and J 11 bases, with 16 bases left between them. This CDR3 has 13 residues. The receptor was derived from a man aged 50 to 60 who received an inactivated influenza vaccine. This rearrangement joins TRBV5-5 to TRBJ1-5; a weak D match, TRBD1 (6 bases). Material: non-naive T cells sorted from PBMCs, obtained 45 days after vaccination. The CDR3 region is CASSEGVVGAQHF. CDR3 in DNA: TGTGCCAGCAGCGAGGGGGTGGTGGGGGCCCAGCATTTT.